The 9 T cell receptor beta chains given below trace back to one sample, sequenced in a study of blood T cell repertoires in COVID-19. Clones were read by immunoSEQ multiplex PCR, and TCRdb kept only the in-frame ones, dropping some. Found here are more than 45,000 clones, about nine tenths of them singletons; the top ten hold 2.6%. Sequenced sample: peripheral blood. The source is an elderly woman with COVID-19, enrolled during active disease.

The chain couples TRBV20-1 to TRBJ1-2, with no clear D. The CDR3 runs to 11 residues. Germline V lookup: CDR1 DFQATT, CDR2 SNEGSKA (reference sequence). Trimming took 6 bases from V and 10 from J, leaving 15 bases between them. CDR3 region: CSAQPGSHYTF. CDR3 sequence (DNA): TGCAGTGCCCAGCCGGGGAGTCACTACACCTTC.

V and J are TRBV2 and TRBJ1-5; possibly TRBD1 for D (5 bases). With 4 bases removed from V and 4 bases from J, the gap between germline ends came to 11 bases. The CDR3 length is 14 residues. Germline CDR1 and CDR2: SNHLY and FYNNEI. The CDR3 DNA sequence: TGTGCCAGCAGTGTTCTGGGGCGGAATCAGCCCCAGCATTTT. It specifies CASSVLGRNQPQHF.

As for this clone: The junction does not match germline at one end; this may be a read error. The chain links TRBV7-7 to TRBJ2-1, with 16 bases fitting TRBD2. Per germline, CDR1 SSHAT and CDR2 FNYEAQ (reference sequence). The CDR3 runs to 16 residues. The CDR3 reads CASSPLGLAGGEEQFF. The CDR3 DNA reads as TGTGCTAGCAGCCCCCTGGGACTAGCGGGAGGGGAGGAGCAGTTCTTC.

This sequence joins TRBV24-1 and TRBJ1-5; D call uncertain. CDR1 is KGHDR, CDR2 SFDVKD, per germline. The CDR3 totals 14 residues. Trimming took off 4 bases at V and 7 bases at J, with 13 bases between the two ends. CDR3 bases: TGTGCCACCAGTGACGCGGGAGGCCGCCAGCCCCAGCATTTT. Amino acids: CATSDAGGRQPQHF.

The chain employs TRBV11-3 and TRBJ2-2; no reliable D call. This CDR3 comprises 13 residues. Looked up from germline, CDR1 is SGHNT and CDR2 is YENEEA. The V end lost 1 base, the J end lost 4 bases, and 4 bases lay between the germline ends. The CDR3 coding sequence is TGTGCCAGCAGCTTAGTCGGCACCGGGGAGCTGTTTTTT. Translation gives CASSLVGTGELFF.

The chain carries TRBV19 and TRBJ2-1; 7 nucleotides align to TRBD2. The germline gives CDR1 LNHDA, CDR2 SQIVND (reference sequence). The CDR3 spans 14 residues. The ends lost 6 bases at V and 8 bases at J; junction bases unmatched: 10. The CDR3 spells CASRGRDLADEQFF. The DNA for the CDR3 is TGTGCCAGTAGGGGGAGGGACCTAGCCGATGAGCAGTTCTTC.

This clone appeared once. The J gene is TRBJ2-1, the V gene TRBV23-1; 10 bases match TRBD2. TRBV23-1 is sorted into the ORF group, with uncertain function. The CDR3 loop spans 15 amino acids. Germline trimming cut 8 bases from V and 5 bases from J; bases unmatched to any gene: 9. The CDR3 region has the DNA TGCGCCAGCGGGTCTAGCGGGAGCGAGGACAATGAGCAGTTCTTC. Protein: CASGSSGSEDNEQFF.

This clone was observed a handful of times. This rearrangement joins TRBV27 to TRBJ1-2, with 7 bases identical to TRBD1. The CDR3 runs to 13 residues. Germline trimming cut 8 bases from V and 4 bases from J; bases unmatched to any gene: 7. Germline values: CDR1 MNHEY, CDR2 SMNVEV (reference sequence). CDR3 DNA sequence: TGTGCCAGCCGGGACAGTACCTTCTATGGCTACACCTTC. Protein sequence: CASRDSTFYGYTF.

The CDR3 is CASSPGTGLGSYGYTF. The CDR3 DNA sequence: TGTGCCAGCTCACCCGGGACAGGGTTGGGTAGCTATGGCTACACCTTC. The chain carries TRBV18 and TRBJ1-2; 9 bases are shared with TRBD1. The CDR3 has 16 residues. Germline CDR1 and CDR2: KGHSH and LQKENI. The V and J ends lost 3 bases and 4 bases, in that order; junction bases with no gene match: 9.